These 2 T cell receptor beta chains were all obtained from the same sample, sequenced in a study of blood T cell repertoires in COVID-19. Sequencing was performed with immunoSEQ multiplex PCR; in TCRdb, only in-frame clones are kept and a portion is missing. Of about 400,000 clones listed, 85% to 90% are singletons. Material for sequencing was PBMCs or T cells enriched from blood (not recorded which). The receptors here all came from a woman aged 45-60 years who had recovered from COVID-19.

J is TRBJ1-1 and V is TRBV7-2, with a tentative D call TRBD1 (6 bases). The CDR3 is 16 amino acids. The germline V gene encodes CDR1 SGHTA and CDR2 FQGNSA. The ends were cut back, 6 bases at V and 1 base at J, with 18 bases in the middle. The CDR3 nucleotides read TGTGCCAGCAGTCTTCGGACAGCCTCCGGGAACACTGAAGCTTTCTTT. This translates into CASSLRTASGNTEAFF.

This clone occurred a few times. This sequence joins TRBV19 and TRBJ1-6; 7 positions match TRBD1. Per the germline V gene, CDR1 is LNHDA and CDR2 is SQIVND (reference sequence). Germline trimming cut 6 bases from V and 7 bases from J; bases unmatched to any gene: 9. The CDR3 is 15 residues long. Here the CDR3 reads CASSELGQMNSPLHF. The DNA for the CDR3 is TGTGCCAGTAGCGAACTGGGACAGATGAATTCACCCCTCCACTTT.